This T cell receptor (beta chain) was documented in a study of T-cell memory formation after mild COVID-19. Whole-study results and caveats: Of the contracting clones, CD4+ ones lay mainly in CM and EM, and CD8+ ones in EMRA.

Germline CDR1 is SGHRS and CDR2 is YFSETQ. This CDR3 has 16 amino acids. Deletions cut 4 bases from V and 4 bases from J, with 18 bases between. 5'RACE primed from the constant segment yielded TCR alpha and TCR beta cDNA libraries bearing sample barcodes and UMIs. TCRdb reprocessed the 5' RACE reads with MiXCR, giving one entry per CDR3 protein. The sample consists of about 180,000 distinct CDR3 sequences, around a sixth of them appearing once. This clonotype was recorded many times. The antigen is unknown. The chain uses TRBV5-1 and TRBJ2-1, with D perhaps TRBD1 or TRBD2 (6 bases each). The sequence was obtained from a man in his late teens or twenties who had mild COVID-19 (a few samples of this study predate the infection). Cell type and time point are not known. The material sequenced was PBMCs or a T cell subset sorted from them (not recorded which). The CDR3 DNA reads as TGCGCCAGCAGCCCGAGGGGGGACTCAGGGTACAATGAGCAGTTCTTC. Residues: CASSPRGDSGYNEQFF.